The next 27 T cell receptor beta chains were all read from a single sample in a study of cytomegalovirus exposure and HLA in healthy donors. Primers included in the PCR were 60 Vbeta and 13 Jbeta primers. Profiled with immunoSEQ multiplex PCR; TCRdb holds only in-frame clones, not every one. This table holds about 140,000 clones, roughly 82% found once. The specimen sequenced was PBMCs. Receptors originate from a man younger than 35 in good health and CMV-seropositive.

The gene calls are TRBV29-1 and TRBJ2-7, with D possibly being TRBD2 (6 bases). CDR3 length equals 13 residues. Germline CDR1 and CDR2: SQVTM and ANQGSEA. V was cut by 7 bases and J by 0 bases, with 13 bases left in between. This CDR3 reads CSATSRSSYEQYF. The CDR3 DNA is TGCAGCGCAACTAGCCGAAGCTCCTACGAGCAGTACTTC.

The chain is built from TRBV28 and TRBJ1-1; 11 positions agree with TRBD1. Trimming cost V 6 bases and J 4 bases; bases outside gene matches: 7. CDR1 is MDHEN, CDR2 SYDVKM, per germline. There are 15 residues in the CDR3. The CDR3 reads CASSGQGAQSTEAFF. CDR3 sequence (DNA): TGTGCCAGCAGCGGACAGGGGGCGCAAAGCACTGAAGCTTTCTTT.

The rearrangement links TRBV30 to TRBJ1-3; D unclear. V lost 1 base to trimming and J lost 2 bases, with 6 bases between them. This CDR3 comprises 13 residues. CDR1 GTSNPN and CDR2 SVGIG come from the germline V gene (reference sequence). Here the CDR3 DNA reads TGTGCCTGGAGTGGAACAACTGGAAACACCATATATTTT. Amino acids: CAWSGTTGNTIYF. Full variable domain (rest looked up from reference TRBV30 and TRBJ1-3): SQTIHQWPATLVQPVGSPLSLECTVEGTSNPNLYWYRQAAGRGLQLLFYSVGIGQISSEVPQNLSASRPQDRQFILSSKKLLLSDSGFYLCAWSGTTGNTIYFGEGSWLTVV.

The chain uses TRBV11-3 and TRBJ2-5; 11 bases map to TRBD2. This CDR3 is built from 14 residues. The V segment lost 1 base and the J segment 9 bases; nucleotides outside the gene matches: 4. Germline assignment: CDR1 SGHNT and CDR2 YENEEA. The DNA of the CDR3 is TGTGCCAGCAGCTTAGGCCTAGCGGGGGGTCCCCAGTACTTC. Translated, it gives CASSLGLAGGPQYF.

CDR3 loop: CASSDLDRASEQYF. In DNA, the CDR3 is TGTGCCAGCAGTGACCTCGACAGGGCCAGCGAGCAGTACTTC. The genes are TRBV25-1 and TRBJ2-7; 7 positions match TRBD1. V shed 3 bases and J 6 bases; nucleotides not matched to a gene: 8. The CDR3 totals 14 residues. The germline CDR1 and CDR2 sequences are MGHDK and SYGVNS.

The rearrangement joins TRBV11-2 to TRBJ1-1, with D unresolved. V was cut by 1 base and J by 10 bases, with 13 bases left in between. Germline V CDR1 and CDR2: SGHAT, FQNNGV. This CDR3 region has 13 residues. Here the CDR3 reads CASSLAARVGAFF. The CDR3 DNA reads as TGTGCCAGCAGCTTAGCGGCGCGGGTAGGAGCTTTCTTT. Based on the CDR3 plus reference TRBV11-2 and TRBJ1-1, the full variable domain is EAGVAQSPRYKIIEKRQSVAFWCNPISGHATLYWYQQILGQGPKLLIQFQNNGVVDDSQLPKDRFSAERLKGVDSTLKIQPAKLEDSAVYLCASSLAARVGAFFGQGTRLTVV.

The chain has TRBV28 and TRBJ1-5, with D tentatively TRBD1 (6 bases). This CDR3 has 14 amino acids. Looked up from germline, CDR1 is MDHEN and CDR2 is SYDVKM. Trimming left V 8 bases short and J 2 bases short, with 13 bases between. The CDR3 DNA reads as TGTGCCAGCCGACAGGTACCCGGCAATCAGCCCCAGCATTTT. Amino acids: CASRQVPGNQPQHF.

The V and J genes are TRBV18 and TRBJ1-1, with D maybe TRBD1 (6 bases). The CDR3 spans 13 residues. Germline loops: CDR1 KGHSH, CDR2 LQKENI. The ends were cut back, 2 bases at V and 2 bases at J, with 6 bases in the middle. The CDR3, as DNA: TGTGCCAGCTCACCAGGGACAAACACTGAAGCTTTCTTT. Translated, it gives CASSPGTNTEAFF.

The table lists this clone with a count of one. The CDR3, as DNA: TGCAGCGTACGGGACAAGGTGGGTTACGAGCAGTACTTC. Protein: CSVRDKVGYEQYF. The chain links TRBV29-1 to TRBJ2-5, with D maybe TRBD1 (6 bases). Matching the DNA end better, TRBJ2-7 makes the J call doubtful. The CDR3 is 13 residues long. CDR1 is SQVTM and CDR2 is ANQGSEA in the germline V gene.

The gene calls are TRBV7-9 and TRBJ2-2; D ambiguous. CDR3 length equals 12 residues. V lost 6 bases and J lost 6, with 8 bases in between. Germline V gene lookup returns CDR1 SEHNR and CDR2 FQNEAQ (reference sequence). For the CDR3, the DNA is TGTGCCAGCAGTAGCCGGGCCGGGGAGCTGTTTTTT. Translation gives CASSSRAGELFF.

This clone was found once. V is TRBV6-1 and J is TRBJ1-2, with a possible D match to TRBD1 (6 bases). Trimming left V 6 bases short and J 14 bases short, with 22 bases between. Germline lookup yields CDR1 MNHNS and CDR2 SASEGT. This CDR3 comprises 13 residues. The CDR3 nucleotides read TGTGCCAGCAGGTACCCCACAGGGTACCCAAAAACCTTC. This encodes CASRYPTGYPKTF.

In this sample, this clone turned up a few times. This sequence joins TRBV11-2 and TRBJ2-1; D gene uncertain. The germline V and J ends were trimmed by 1 base and 0 bases, with 7 bases remaining between them. The germline V gene has CDR1 SGHAT and CDR2 FQNNGV. CDR3 length equals 15 residues. CDR3 in DNA: TGTGCCAGCAGCTTAGCAACCAGCTCCTACAATGAGCAGTTCTTC. It is translated as CASSLATSSYNEQFF.

The chain is built from TRBV6-5 and TRBJ1-2, with 7 bases fitting TRBD1. V trimming: 2 bases; J trimming: 6 bases; junction bases outside the gene matches: 9. The length of the CDR3 is 15 residues. From germline, CDR1 is MNHEY and CDR2 SVGAGI. CDR3 sequence: CASSYASTGADGYTF. CDR3 nucleotide sequence: TGTGCCAGCAGTTACGCAAGCACAGGGGCTGATGGCTACACCTTC.

This clone was seen a single time. V usage is TRBV10-2 and J usage is TRBJ1-6; perhaps TRBD1 as D (5 bases). The CDR3 totals 15 residues. V was shortened by 6 bases and J by 8 bases, with 17 bases between the two germline ends. The germline CDR1 and CDR2 sequences are WSHSY and SAAADI. CDR3 nucleotide sequence: TGCGCCAGCAGGAACTTGGGGGGACGGGATTCACCCCTCCACTTT. Protein: CASRNLGGRDSPLHF.

On this clone: The sample has other DNA sequences that encode this CDR3 too. The chain joins TRBV6-5 to TRBJ1-2; 10 positions match TRBD1. J gave up 5 bases and V 5 bases, and 2 bases lay outside the gene matches. CDR3 size: 13 residues. CDR1 MNHEY and CDR2 SVGAGI come from the germline V gene. The DNA for the CDR3 is TGTGCCAGCAGTCGGGACAGGGGTTATGGCTACACCTTC. It yields the protein CASSRDRGYGYTF.

Worth noting for this clone: The junction departs from the called germline gene at one end, perhaps through a read error. The rearrangement joins TRBV2 to TRBJ1-1, with D tentatively TRBD1 (5 bases). Per germline, CDR1 SNHLY and CDR2 FYNNEI. The CDR3 has 13 amino acids. CDR3 amino acids: CATSAGGNTEAFF. The CDR3 DNA sequence: TGTGCCACCAGTGCGGGGGGGAACACTGAAGCTTTCTTT.

The chain couples TRBV30 to TRBJ2-7; the D gene is possibly TRBD2 (5 bases). Deletions cut 2 bases from V and 0 bases from J, with 8 bases between. Germline V gives CDR1 GTSNPN, CDR2 SVGIG (reference sequence). The CDR3 covers 13 residues. In DNA, the CDR3 is TGTGCCTGGAGTCGCGGGTTCTCCTACGAGCAGTACTTC. As protein: CAWSRGFSYEQYF.

The CDR3 DNA sequence: TGCGCCAGCAGCCACGGGACAGGGGGAAACACTGAAGCTTTCTTT. Its translation: CASSHGTGGNTEAFF. The rearrangement uses TRBV5-1 and TRBJ1-1, with TRBD1 identical over 11 bases. V gave up 4 bases and J gave up 2 bases; unmatched junction bases: 4. Germline V lookup: CDR1 SGHRS, CDR2 YFSETQ. CDR3 length: 15 residues.

This chain uses TRBV6-6 with TRBJ1-2; 9 bases match TRBD1. Germline V gene lookup returns CDR1 MNHNY and CDR2 SVGAGI (reference sequence). CDR3 length: 16 amino acids. The ends lost 6 bases at V and 2 bases at J; junction bases unmatched: 10. The DNA of the CDR3 is TGTGCCAGCAGCCTAGGACAGGGGTCGGAAAACTATGGCTACACCTTC. It yields the protein CASSLGQGSENYGYTF.

V gene TRBV29-1 combines with J gene TRBJ2-1; possible D gene TRBD1, 6 bases. CDR1 and CDR2 (germline): SQVTM, ANQGSEA. CDR3 length: 14 amino acids. Trimming removed 6 bases at V and 8 bases at J, with 20 bases between. CDR3 in amino acids: CSVPRGLNQHEQFF. DNA for the CDR3: TGCAGCGTCCCCAGGGGCCTCAATCAGCATGAGCAGTTCTTC.

The table lists this clone with a few counts. The chain carries TRBV28 and TRBJ2-7; D not resolved. V gave up 6 bases and J gave up 3 bases, with 12 bases separating them. This CDR3 spans 13 amino acids. The germline V gene encodes CDR1 MDHEN and CDR2 SYDVKM. The CDR3 region is CASSSPAVYEQYF. The DNA for the CDR3 is TGTGCCAGCAGCTCCCCGGCGGTCTACGAGCAGTACTTC.

This chain links TRBV15 with TRBJ2-4; TRBD1 agrees at 8 bases. The CDR3 extends over 15 amino acids. The germline gives CDR1 LNHNV, CDR2 YYDKDF (reference sequence). Trimming cost V 1 base and J 7 bases; bases outside gene matches: 6. The CDR3 DNA follows: TGTGCCACCAGCAGAGCAGGGGGCGCCTATAACATTCAGTACTTC. It yields the protein CATSRAGGAYNIQYF.

The chain joins TRBV19 to TRBJ2-1; no firm D call. V was pared by 6 bases and J by 5 bases, with 17 bases between. The CDR3 extends over 15 amino acids. The germline V gene encodes CDR1 LNHDA and CDR2 SQIVND (reference sequence). The CDR3 here is CASRKSNKQNNEQFF. In DNA form, the CDR3 reads TGTGCCAGTAGAAAGTCAAATAAGCAAAACAATGAGCAGTTCTTC.

The rearrangement links TRBV6-5 to TRBJ2-1, with 11 bases lining up with TRBD1. This CDR3 has 14 amino acids. CDR1 is MNHEY and CDR2 is SVGAGI in the germline V gene. With 8 bases clipped from V and 1 base from J, the junction kept 1 base outside the gene matches. The CDR3 reads CASGDRGSYNEQFF. The CDR3 coding sequence is TGTGCCAGCGGGGACAGGGGGTCCTACAATGAGCAGTTCTTC.

This clone was seen once. The V and J genes are TRBV27 and TRBJ2-7; TRBD1 aligns across 11 bases. V was clipped by 5 bases and J by 6 bases; unmatched bases: 18. Germline-derived CDR1 and CDR2 are MNHEY and SMNVEV (reference sequence). The CDR3 is 18 amino acids. CDR3 amino acids: CASSPSRTGGYSAGEQYF. As DNA, the CDR3 is TGTGCCAGCAGTCCCTCAAGGACAGGGGGCTATTCGGCCGGCGAGCAGTACTTC.

V and J are TRBV4-2 and TRBJ1-1; 7 bases map to TRBD1. J was trimmed by 3 bases and V by 1 base; bases with no gene match: 5. The CDR3 runs to 15 residues. Looked up from germline, CDR1 is LGHNA and CDR2 is YNFKEQ. This CDR3 reads CASSQVAGGDTEAFF. CDR3 in DNA: TGTGCCAGCAGCCAAGTTGCAGGGGGAGACACTGAAGCTTTCTTT.

The chain joins TRBV4-2 to TRBJ2-7; 7 bases align to TRBD2. The germline gives CDR1 LGHNA, CDR2 YNFKEQ. J lost 0 bases, V lost 0 bases, and 5 bases had no gene match. The CDR3 consists of 16 residues. DNA of the CDR3: TGTGCCAGCAGCCAAGATGATGAGCGGGGCTCCTACGAGCAGTACTTC. Protein sequence: CASSQDDERGSYEQYF.